Listed below are T cell receptor beta chains from one sample, sequenced in a study of CD8 T cell repertoires and HIV-1 epitope variants. This table comes from immunoSEQ multiplex PCR, and its TCRdb copy is limited to in-frame clones, with some not included. The sample includes under 100,000 clones, roughly 77% seen only once; the top ten take under 30%. Sequencing input: uncultured baseline CD8+ T cells from peripheral blood mononuclear cells (PBMCs). These receptors were taken from a male donor with HIV. Each CDR3 is given with its conserved first and last residue. A D gene is named only where the DNA matches it firmly. Clone size is not always given. Where it is, it says once, few, many or a class for expanded clones.

D gene	V gene	clone size	J gene	CDR3 protein	CDR3 DNA
-	TRBV5-5	-	TRBJ2-7	CASSLEDEQYF	TGTGCCAGCAGCTTGGAGGACGAGCAGTACTTC
TRBD1	TRBV5-6	-	TRBJ2-7	CASSPDRGAYEQYF	TGTGCCAGCAGCCCGGACAGGGGGGCCTACGAGCAGTACTTC
-	TRBV29-1	-	TRBJ2-1	CSVVPGPEFF	TGCAGCGTTGTTCCAGGCCCTGAGTTCTTC
-	TRBV5-1	-	TRBJ2-7	CASSPGSEQYF	TGCGCCAGCAGCCCCGGAAGTGAGCAGTACTTC
-	TRBV5-1	-	TRBJ2-7	CASSLEGYEQYF	TGCGCCAGCAGCTTGGAGGGCTACGAGCAGTACTTC
TRBD1	TRBV4-3	-	TRBJ2-3	CASSQDRLGQGDADTQYF	TGCGCCAGCAGCCAAGATAGACTTGGACAGGGGGACGCAGATACGCAGTATTTT
TRBD1	TRBV19	-	TRBJ2-6	CASSPQGPNLSEANVLTF	TGTGCCAGTAGTCCACAGGGGCCCAACCTCTCTGAGGCCAACGTCCTGACTTTC
-	TRBV7-3	-	TRBJ2-7	CASSLTWGNEQYF	TGTGCCAGCAGCTTAACGTGGGGTAACGAGCAGTACTTC
-	TRBV7-9	-	TRBJ1-1	CASSFGGMETEAFF	TGTGCCAGCAGCTTCGGAGGGATGGAAACTGAAGCTTTCTTT
TRBD1	TRBV7-2	-	TRBJ2-7	CASSLQQGVYDEQYF	TGTGCCAGCAGCTTGCAACAGGGGGTATACGACGAGCAGTACTTC
-	TRBV7-8	-	TRBJ2-7	CASRRASAEEQYF	TGTGCCAGCCGTCGGGCGTCGGCGGAGGAGCAGTACTTC
TRBD2	TRBV9	-	TRBJ2-3	CASSQGLAGLNTQYF	TGTGCCAGCAGCCAAGGACTAGCGGGCCTAAATACGCAGTATTTT
TRBD2	TRBV7-6	few	TRBJ2-3	CASSLGAGGLADTQYF	TGTGCCAGCAGCTTAGGAGCGGGGGGACTCGCAGATACGCAGTATTTT
-	TRBV2	many	TRBJ2-7	CASTTDPYEQYF	TGTGCCAGCACCACGGACCCCTACGAGCAGTACTTC
-	TRBV7-9	-	TRBJ2-6	CASSLTSMGFGANVLTF	TGTGCCAGCAGCTTGACATCGATGGGTTTTGGGGCCAACGTCCTGACTTTC
-	TRBV7-7	many	TRBJ2-3	CASSTGHRTDTQYF	TGTGCCAGCAGCACCGGGCACAGGACAGATACGCAGTATTTT
-	TRBV7-9	-	TRBJ2-1	CASSLGSYNEQFF	TGTGCCAGCAGCTTAGGTAGCTACAATGAGCAGTTCTTC
TRBD2	TRBV9	-	TRBJ2-7	CASSGEGYEQYF	TGTGCCAGCAGCGGGGAGGGTTACGAGCAGTACTTC
TRBD1	TRBV7-9	-	TRBJ1-2	CASSSDRENNYGYTF	TGTGCCAGCAGCTCGGACAGGGAAAACAACTATGGCTACACCTTC
TRBD1	TRBV9	-	TRBJ2-3	CASSSRWGQGNTDTQYF	TGTGCCAGCAGCAGCCGCTGGGGACAGGGGAACACAGATACGCAGTATTTT
-	TRBV29-1	-	TRBJ1-1	CSAGQTEAFF	TGCAGCGCCGGACAGACTGAAGCTTTCTTT
TRBD2	TRBV5-1	-	TRBJ2-3	CASSFTSGGAPPSTDTQYF	TGCGCCAGCAGCTTTACTAGCGGGGGGGCCCCCCCTAGCACAGATACGCAGTATTTT
-	TRBV18	-	TRBJ1-3	CASSPARTLGGNTIYF	TGTGCCAGCTCACCAGCCAGAACATTGGGAGGAAACACCATATATTTT
TRBD2	TRBV6-1	-	TRBJ2-7	CASTESGRDEQYF	TGTGCCAGCACTGAAAGCGGGAGGGACGAGCAGTACTTC
-	TRBV27	few	TRBJ2-1	CASSPLRANEQFF	TGTGCCAGCAGTCCCCTACGAGCAAATGAGCAGTTCTTC
-	TRBV11-2	-	TRBJ2-7	CASSPPGAYEQYF	TGTGCCAGCAGCCCCCCCGGGGCTTACGAGCAGTACTTC
TRBD1	TRBV18	-	TRBJ1-5	CASSSSGTGSQPQHF	TGTGCCAGCTCATCGAGCGGGACAGGGTCTCAGCCCCAGCATTTT
-	TRBV28	few	TRBJ1-2	CASRKQGNYGYTF	TGTGCCAGCAGGAAACAGGGAAACTATGGCTACACCTTC
-	TRBV6-1	once	TRBJ1-4	CASSGGLSNEKLFF	TGTGCCAGCTCGGGGGGGCTTAGTAATGAAAAACTGTTTTTT
-	TRBV5-1	medium-sized	TRBJ2-7	CASSWDPSEAYEQYF	TGCGCCAGCAGCTGGGATCCTTCCGAAGCCTACGAGCAGTACTTC
TRBD1	TRBV7-8	-	TRBJ1-5	CASSSAGTGRYSNQPQHF	TGTGCCAGCAGCTCGGCCGGGACAGGCAGATATAGCAATCAGCCCCAGCATTTT
-	TRBV6-1	few	TRBJ2-7	CASSGQLISTYEQYF	TGTGCCAGCAGCGGACAGTTAATATCTACGTACGAGCAGTACTTC
-	TRBV19	-	TRBJ1-5	CASTYTDQPQHF	TGTGCCAGTACCTATACGGATCAGCCCCAGCATTTT
-	TRBV19	-	TRBJ2-1	CASSPTSLNEQFF	TGTGCCAGTAGTCCTACTAGCCTTAATGAGCAGTTCTTC
-	TRBV18	-	TRBJ2-1	CASSPNRGSYNEQFF	TGTGCCAGCTCCCCCAATCGGGGCTCCTACAATGAGCAGTTCTTC
-	TRBV7-2	-	TRBJ1-1	CASSLSATGNTEAFF	TGTGCCAGCAGCTTAAGCGCGACAGGGAACACTGAAGCTTTCTTT
-	TRBV5-1	few	TRBJ2-3	CASRPHGVVSTDTQYF	TGCGCCAGCAGACCTCATGGGGTGGTAAGCACAGATACGCAGTATTTT
-	TRBV6-1	-	TRBJ2-1	CASSEMQGRGNEQFF	TGTGCCAGCAGTGAAATGCAGGGACGAGGCAATGAGCAGTTCTTC
TRBD2	TRBV18	-	TRBJ2-7	CASSLFLYLAGLSYEQYF	TGTGCCAGCTCCCTATTTCTGTACCTAGCGGGGCTCTCCTACGAGCAGTACTTC
-	TRBV27	-	TRBJ1-2	CASSVTASYGYTF	TGTGCCAGCAGTGTGACAGCGTCTTATGGCTACACCTTC
-	TRBV5-1	-	TRBJ2-2	CASSLMFGNTGELFF	TGCGCCAGCAGCTTGATGTTCGGGAACACCGGGGAGCTGTTTTTT
-	TRBV11-2	-	TRBJ2-1	CASSLLTPTSSYNEQFF	TGTGCCAGCAGCTTATTGACCCCCACGTCCTCCTACAATGAGCAGTTCTTC
-	TRBV5-1	-	TRBJ1-1	CASSLTLRMRNTEAFF	TGCGCCAGCAGCTTAACCCTCCGAATGCGGAACACTGAAGCTTTCTTT
TRBD2	TRBV19	-	TRBJ2-5	CASSGSGRERQETQYF	TGTGCCAGTAGTGGTAGCGGGCGCGAGCGACAAGAGACCCAGTACTTC
-	TRBV7-8	-	TRBJ2-7	CASSLGGGTYEQYF	TGTGCCAGCAGCTTAGGGGGCGGGACCTACGAGCAGTACTTC
TRBD1	TRBV28	-	TRBJ1-2	CASSLGTVYGYTF	TGTGCCAGCAGTTTAGGGACAGTCTATGGCTACACCTTC
-	TRBV5-1	-	TRBJ2-5	CASSLGQSRGTQYF	TGCGCCAGCAGCTTGGGGCAGAGCAGGGGGACCCAGTACTTC
TRBD1	TRBV28	-	TRBJ2-1	CASRPSGTGGREQFF	TGTGCCAGCAGACCCTCCGGGACAGGGGGACGTGAGCAGTTCTTC
TRBD2	TRBV28	once	TRBJ2-7	CASSPFAASGAHEQYF	TGTGCCAGCAGCCCATTTGCCGCTAGCGGGGCCCACGAGCAGTACTTC
-	TRBV6-5	-	TRBJ2-5	CASSSAGGGETQYF	TGTGCCAGCAGTTCCGCAGGGGGAGGCGAGACCCAGTACTTC
-	TRBV7-2	few	TRBJ2-6	CASSLQAGANVLTF	TGTGCCAGCAGCCTCCAGGCTGGGGCCAACGTCCTGACTTTC
-	TRBV7-6	-	TRBJ2-1	CASSPGLSILYNEQFF	TGTGCCAGCAGCCCCGGACTGTCCATCCTCTACAATGAGCAGTTCTTC
TRBD2	TRBV9	-	TRBJ2-1	CASSDSRLAGEIDGNEQFF	TGTGCCAGCAGCGACTCCCGACTAGCGGGAGAGATAGATGGCAATGAGCAGTTCTTC
-	TRBV28	-	TRBJ2-1	CASSRFREDNEQFF	TGTGCCAGCAGCCGTTTTAGGGAAGACAATGAGCAGTTCTTC
TRBD2	TRBV9	-	TRBJ2-1	CASSAIISGNLNEQFF	TGTGCCAGCAGCGCTATAATAAGCGGGAACCTGAATGAGCAGTTCTTC
TRBD1	TRBV15	-	TRBJ2-3	CATNRDRVTDTQYF	TGTGCCACAAACCGGGACAGGGTCACAGATACGCAGTATTTT
-	TRBV7-2	-	TRBJ1-2	CASSASRGGSNGYTF	TGTGCCAGCAGCGCGTCGAGGGGGGGCTCTAATGGCTACACCTTC
-	TRBV25-1	-	TRBJ1-2	CASSANGYTF	TGTGCCAGCAGTGCAAATGGCTACACCTTC
TRBD2	TRBV6-1	-	TRBJ2-5	CASETSGGETQYF	TGTGCCAGCGAGACTAGCGGGGGAGAGACCCAGTACTTC